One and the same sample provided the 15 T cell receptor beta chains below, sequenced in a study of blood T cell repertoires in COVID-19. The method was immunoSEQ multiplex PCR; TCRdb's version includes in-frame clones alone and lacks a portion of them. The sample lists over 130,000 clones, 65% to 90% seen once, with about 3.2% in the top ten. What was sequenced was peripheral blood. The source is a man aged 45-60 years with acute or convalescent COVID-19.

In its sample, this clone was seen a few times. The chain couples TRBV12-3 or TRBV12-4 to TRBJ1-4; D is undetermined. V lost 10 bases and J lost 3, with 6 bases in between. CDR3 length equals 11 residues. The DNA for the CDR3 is TGTGCCACCCTCCCTAATGAAAAACTGTTTTTT. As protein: CATLPNEKLFF.

In DNA form, the CDR3 reads TGTGCCTGGAGCCCTGGCAGGGGAGCCTACGAGCAGTACTTC. The encoded protein is CAWSPGRGAYEQYF. The V and J genes are TRBV30 and TRBJ2-7, with a possible D match to TRBD1 (6 bases). Germline V gene data show CDR1 as GTSNPN and CDR2 as SVGIG (reference sequence). CDR3 length: 14 residues. Trimming left V 3 bases short and J 2 bases short, with 14 bases between.

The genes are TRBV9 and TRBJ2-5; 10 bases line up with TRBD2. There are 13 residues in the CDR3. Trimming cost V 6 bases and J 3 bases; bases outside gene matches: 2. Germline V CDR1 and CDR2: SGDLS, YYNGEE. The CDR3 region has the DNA TGTGCCAGCACCAGCGGGAGGGAAGAGACCCAGTACTTC. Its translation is CASTSGREETQYF.

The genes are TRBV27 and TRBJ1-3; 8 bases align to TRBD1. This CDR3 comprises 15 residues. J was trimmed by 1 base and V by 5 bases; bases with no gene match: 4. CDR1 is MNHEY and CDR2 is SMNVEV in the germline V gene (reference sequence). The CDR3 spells CASSQQGVSGNTIYF. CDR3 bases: TGTGCCAGCAGTCAACAGGGGGTGTCTGGAAACACCATATATTTT.

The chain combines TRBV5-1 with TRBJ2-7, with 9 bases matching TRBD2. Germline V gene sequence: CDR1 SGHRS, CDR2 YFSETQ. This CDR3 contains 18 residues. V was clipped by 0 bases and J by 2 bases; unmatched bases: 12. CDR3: CASSLGEPGLADPYEQYF. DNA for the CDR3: TGCGCCAGCAGCTTGGGAGAACCGGGACTAGCCGATCCCTACGAGCAGTACTTC.

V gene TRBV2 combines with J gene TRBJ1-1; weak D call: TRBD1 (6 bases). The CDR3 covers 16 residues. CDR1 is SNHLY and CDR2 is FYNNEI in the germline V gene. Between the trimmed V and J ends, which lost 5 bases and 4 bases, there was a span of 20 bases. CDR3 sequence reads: CASSTISGDMGTEAFF. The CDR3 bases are TGTGCCAGCAGTACGATTTCAGGGGATATGGGCACTGAAGCTTTCTTT. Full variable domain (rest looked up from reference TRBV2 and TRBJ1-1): EPEVTQTPSHQVTQMGQEVILRCVPISNHLYFYWYRQILGQKVEFLVSFYNNEISEKSEIFDDQFSVERPDGSNFTLKIRSTKLEDSAMYFCASSTISGDMGTEAFFGQGTRLTVV.

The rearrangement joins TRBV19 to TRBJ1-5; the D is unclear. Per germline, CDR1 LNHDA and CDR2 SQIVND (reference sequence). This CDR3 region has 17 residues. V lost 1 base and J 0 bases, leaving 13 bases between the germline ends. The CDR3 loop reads CASSIGSSDYSNQPQHF. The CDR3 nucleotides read TGTGCCAGTAGTATAGGCTCGTCAGATTATAGCAATCAGCCCCAGCATTTT.

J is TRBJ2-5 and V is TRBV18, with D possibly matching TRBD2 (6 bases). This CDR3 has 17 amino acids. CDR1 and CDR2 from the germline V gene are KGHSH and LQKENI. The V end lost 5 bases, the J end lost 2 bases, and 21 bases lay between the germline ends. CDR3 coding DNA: TGTGCCAGCTCAGCCCTGGGACTTCATTTGGGGCAAGAGACCCAGTACTTC. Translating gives CASSALGLHLGQETQYF.

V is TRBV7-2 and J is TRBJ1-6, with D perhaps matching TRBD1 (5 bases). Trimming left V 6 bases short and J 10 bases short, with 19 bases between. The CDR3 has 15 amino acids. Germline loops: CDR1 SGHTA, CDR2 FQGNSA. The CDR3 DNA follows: TGTGCCAGCAGAGCCGGGAGGTGGGGGGACTCACCCCTCCACTTT. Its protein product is CASRAGRWGDSPLHF.

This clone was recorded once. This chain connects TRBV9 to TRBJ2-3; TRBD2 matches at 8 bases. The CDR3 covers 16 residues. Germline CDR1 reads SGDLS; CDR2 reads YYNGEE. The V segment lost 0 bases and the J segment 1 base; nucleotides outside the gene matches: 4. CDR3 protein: CASSVAGAGGTDTQYF. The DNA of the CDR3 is TGTGCCAGCAGCGTAGCGGGAGCGGGGGGCACAGATACGCAGTATTTT.

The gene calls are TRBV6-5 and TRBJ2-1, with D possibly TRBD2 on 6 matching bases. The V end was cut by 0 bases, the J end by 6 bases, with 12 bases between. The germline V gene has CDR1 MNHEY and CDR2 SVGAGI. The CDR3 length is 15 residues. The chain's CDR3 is CASSYSTGGGNEQFF. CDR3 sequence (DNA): TGTGCCAGCAGTTACTCGACTGGGGGAGGCAATGAGCAGTTCTTC.

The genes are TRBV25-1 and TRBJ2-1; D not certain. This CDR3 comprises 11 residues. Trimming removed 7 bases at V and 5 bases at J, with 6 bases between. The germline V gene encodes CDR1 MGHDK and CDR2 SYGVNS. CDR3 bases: TGTGCCAGCAAACTGAACAATGAGCAGTTCTTC. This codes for CASKLNNEQFF.

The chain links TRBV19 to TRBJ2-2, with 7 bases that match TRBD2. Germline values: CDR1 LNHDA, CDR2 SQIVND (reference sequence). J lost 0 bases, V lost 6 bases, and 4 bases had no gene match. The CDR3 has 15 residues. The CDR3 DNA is TGTGCCAGTAGGACCGGGACTACGAACACCGGGGAGCTGTTTTTT. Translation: CASRTGTTNTGELFF.

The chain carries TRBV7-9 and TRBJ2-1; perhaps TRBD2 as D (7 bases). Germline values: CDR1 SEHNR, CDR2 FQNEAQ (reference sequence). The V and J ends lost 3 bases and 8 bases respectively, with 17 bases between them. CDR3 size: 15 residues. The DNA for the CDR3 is TGTGCCAGCAGCTTTTGGGGGGGCCAAGGACATGAGCAGTTCTTC. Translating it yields CASSFWGGQGHEQFF.

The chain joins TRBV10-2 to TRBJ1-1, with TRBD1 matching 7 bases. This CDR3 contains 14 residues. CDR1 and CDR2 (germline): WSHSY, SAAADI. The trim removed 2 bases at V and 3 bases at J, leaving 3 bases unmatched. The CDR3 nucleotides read TGCGCCAGCAGTGAGAGCCAGGGGGACACTGAAGCTTTCTTT. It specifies CASSESQGDTEAFF.